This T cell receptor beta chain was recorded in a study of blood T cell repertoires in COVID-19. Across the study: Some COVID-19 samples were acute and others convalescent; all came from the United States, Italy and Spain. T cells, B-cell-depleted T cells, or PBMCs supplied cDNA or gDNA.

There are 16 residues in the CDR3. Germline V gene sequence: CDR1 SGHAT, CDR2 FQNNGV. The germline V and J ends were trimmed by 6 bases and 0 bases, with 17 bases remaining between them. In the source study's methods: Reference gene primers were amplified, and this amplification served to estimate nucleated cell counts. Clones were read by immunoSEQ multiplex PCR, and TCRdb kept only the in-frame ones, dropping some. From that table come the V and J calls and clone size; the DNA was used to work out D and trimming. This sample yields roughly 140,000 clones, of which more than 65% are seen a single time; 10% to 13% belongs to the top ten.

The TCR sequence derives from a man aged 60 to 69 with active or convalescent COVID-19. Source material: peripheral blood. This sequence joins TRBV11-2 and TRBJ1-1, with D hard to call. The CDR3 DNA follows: TGTGCCAGCAGTACCTCACTAGGCGGGCTGAACACTGAAGCTTTCTTT. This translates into CASSTSLGGLNTEAFF.